The present T cell receptor (beta chain) was sequenced within a study of PD-1 blockade in classical Hodgkin lymphoma. V gave up 8 bases and J gave up 3 bases, with 13 bases separating them. The CDR3 sequence is 13 residues long. Germline V CDR1 and CDR2: MDHEN, SYDVKM. Patients all relapsed after autologous stem cell transplantation, and there was variation in brentuximab vedotin exposure. Profiling relied on immunoSEQ multiplex PCR, and the TCRdb table lists in-frame clones only, not all of them. This sample has about 43,000 clones, with roughly 78% found just once. The sequencing here drew on peripheral blood mononuclear cells (PBMCs), taken before the second cycle of nivolumab. V and J are TRBV28 and TRBJ1-2, with D unclear. This clonotype was obtained from a human donor with classical Hodgkin lymphoma. The CDR3 loop is CASRATRDYGYTF. Here the CDR3 DNA reads TGTGCCAGCCGAGCGACAAGGGACTATGGCTACACCTTC.